The rows below give T cell receptor beta chains drawn from one sample of a study of Ad26.COV2.S vaccination and SARS-CoV-2 variants. Generated by immunoSEQ multiplex PCR, the TCRdb table keeps only in-frame clones and is missing some. The sample holds 250,000 to 300,000 clones; about 89% are singletons and the top ten take about 3.1%. Sequenced material: peripheral blood, taken in a trial of Ad26.COV2.S vaccine versus placebo. The receptors originated from a person aged 18-60 years who received the Ad26.COV2.S COVID-19 vaccine or a placebo. CDR3s include the opening cysteine and the closing phenylalanine or tryptophan. Fields, in order: CDR3 protein, CDR3 DNA, clone size, V gene, CDR3 length, D gene, J gene. D genes are given only for firm matches. Expanded clones get a size class; other rows say once, few or many, or leave the size out.

CASSPTGLSSEKLFF TGTGCCAGCAGCCCCACGGGTCTTAGTTCTGAAAAACTGTTTTTT once TRBV7-3 15 - TRBJ1-4
CASSFGAAINYGYTF TGTGCCAGCAGCTTTGGGGCAGCAATTAACTATGGCTACACCTTC - TRBV7-2 15 - TRBJ1-2
CASSYSRDPYEQYF TGTGCCAGCAGTTACTCCCGAGATCCCTACGAGCAGTACTTC - TRBV6-5 14 - TRBJ2-7
CATSRQKGVFAEAFF TGTGCCACCAGCAGACAGAAGGGGGTTTTCGCTGAAGCTTTCTTT - TRBV15 15 - TRBJ1-1
CASSLGQGVNQPQHF TGTGCCAGCAGCTTGGGACAGGGGGTGAATCAGCCCCAGCATTTT - TRBV7-2 15 TRBD1 TRBJ1-5
CASGQGTSGNTIYF TGTGCCAGCGGACAGGGAACCTCTGGAAACACCATATATTTT - TRBV2 14 TRBD1 TRBJ1-3
CASSQEVASGARADNSPLHF TGCGCCAGCAGCCAAGAAGTGGCATCGGGGGCCCGGGCAGATAATTCACCCCTCCACTTT - TRBV4-3 20 - TRBJ1-6
CASSPGQGLNQPQHF TGTGCCAGTAGCCCGGGACAGGGCCTCAATCAGCCCCAGCATTTT - TRBV19 15 TRBD1 TRBJ1-5
CASSFGQAYGEQYF TGTGCCAGCAGCTTCGGACAGGCCTATGGCGAGCAGTACTTC - TRBV5-4 14 TRBD1 TRBJ2-7
CASRGAGEKLFF TGTGCCAGCAGAGGGGCCGGTGAAAAACTGTTTTTT - TRBV3-1/TRBV3-2 12 - TRBJ1-4
CASSPGQNEKLFF TGTGCCAGCAGCCCCGGACAGAATGAAAAACTGTTTTTT - TRBV7-2 13 - TRBJ1-4
CASSFRGATRTEAFF TGCGCCAGCAGCTTTCGCGGGGCAACTCGCACTGAAGCTTTCTTT - TRBV5-1 15 - TRBJ1-1
CASGPGDAGTDTQYF TGTGCCAGCGGACCCGGCGACGCGGGCACAGATACGCAGTATTTT - TRBV6-5 15 - TRBJ2-3
CASTLNNEQFF TGTGCCAGCACACTCAACAATGAGCAGTTCTTC few TRBV2 11 - TRBJ2-1
CASSVGQGAIGYTF TGTGCCAGCAGCGTGGGACAGGGTGCGATTGGCTACACCTTC - TRBV9 14 TRBD1 TRBJ1-2
CASSLRQIPLGGELFF TGTGCCAGCAGCTTGAGACAGATCCCTCTTGGCGGGGAGCTGTTTTTT - TRBV5-4 16 - TRBJ2-2
CASSQDDTHQETQYF TGTGCCAGCAGCCAAGATGACACGCACCAAGAGACCCAGTACTTC - TRBV3-1/TRBV3-2 15 - TRBJ2-5
CASSHKGGNSPLHF TGTGCCAGCAGCCATAAAGGCGGAAATTCACCCCTCCACTTT few TRBV3-1/TRBV3-2 14 - TRBJ1-6
CASSFGEETQYF TGTGCCAGCAGCTTTGGGGAAGAGACCCAGTACTTC - TRBV7-9 12 - TRBJ2-5
CASSRRTGPHQPQHF TGTGCCAGCAGTCGTCGAACAGGGCCCCATCAGCCCCAGCATTTT - TRBV6-5 15 - TRBJ1-5
CASSLLRATGANVLTF TGTGCCAGCAGTTTGTTAAGGGCTACTGGGGCCAACGTCCTGACTTTC - TRBV6-5 16 - TRBJ2-6
CASSQVVSGGTDTQYF TGTGCCAGCTCACAGGTCGTTAGCGGGGGCACGGATACGCAGTATTTT - TRBV18 16 TRBD2 TRBJ2-3
CASRDMTSGSPYEQYF TGCGCCAGCCGGGACATGACTAGCGGGTCTCCCTACGAGCAGTACTTC - TRBV10-2 16 TRBD2 TRBJ2-7
CASSRTGGYNQPQHF TGTGCCAGTAGTAGGACAGGGGGCTACAATCAGCCCCAGCATTTT - TRBV19 15 TRBD1 TRBJ1-5
CASSRDAPTDGYTF TGTGCCAGCAGTCGGGACGCACCGACGGATGGCTACACCTTC - TRBV27 14 - TRBJ1-2
CANGIRTGYAYEQYF TGCGCCAACGGTATTAGGACAGGGTATGCCTACGAGCAGTACTTC once TRBV23-1 15 TRBD1 TRBJ2-7
CASSPTADQSYEQYF TGTGCCAGCTCACCAACAGCGGACCAGTCCTACGAGCAGTACTTC - TRBV18 15 - TRBJ2-7
CASSLPAGGPGEQYF TGTGCCAGCAGCTTACCAGCGGGAGGGCCCGGCGAGCAGTACTTC - TRBV7-2 15 TRBD2 TRBJ2-7
CASSAGLAGGPYEQYF TGCGCCAGCAGCGCAGGACTAGCGGGAGGGCCCTACGAGCAGTACTTC - TRBV5-1 16 TRBD2 TRBJ2-7
CASRANNSPLHF TGTGCCAGTAGAGCCAATAATTCACCCCTCCACTTT - TRBV19 12 - TRBJ1-6
CASSLDTGRVYGYTF TGTGCCAGCAGCTTAGACACGGGAAGGGTCTATGGCTACACCTTC once TRBV11-2 15 - TRBJ1-2
CASTSGTGSYEQYF TGTGCCAGCACCTCCGGGACAGGGTCCTACGAGCAGTACTTC - TRBV2 14 TRBD1 TRBJ2-7
CASGARGSSAEQYF TGTGCCAGCGGTGCGAGGGGCTCCTCCGCCGAGCAGTACTTC - TRBV2 14 - TRBJ2-7
CAWSVPGDRYGYTF TGTGCCTGGAGTGTGCCAGGGGATCGCTATGGCTACACCTTC once TRBV30 14 - TRBJ1-2
CASSPRLAGDTGELFF TGTGCCAGCTCACCGAGACTAGCGGGAGACACCGGGGAGCTGTTTTTT - TRBV18 16 TRBD2 TRBJ2-2
CASSPGAKGETQYF TGTGCCAGCAGCCCCGGGGCAAAAGGGGAGACCCAGTACTTC - TRBV11-2 14 - TRBJ2-5
CASSQVSAGGYNEQFF TGTGCCAGCAGCCAAGTCTCGGCGGGAGGATACAATGAGCAGTTCTTC - TRBV3-1/TRBV3-2 16 TRBD2 TRBJ2-1
CASRSSGGMNHNEQFF TGCGCCAGCAGATCTAGTGGCGGGATGAACCACAATGAGCAGTTCTTC - TRBV4-1 16 - TRBJ2-1
CASSLMRDSEFGELFF TGTGCCAGCAGCTTGATGCGGGACAGTGAATTCGGGGAGCTGTTTTTT - TRBV5-6 16 - TRBJ2-2
CASSLGLAGVAGELFF TGTGCCAGCAGCTTGGGACTAGCGGGGGTTGCCGGGGAGCTGTTTTTT - TRBV7-2 16 TRBD2 TRBJ2-2
CASSLVAGSYEQYF TGTGCCAGCAGCTTGGTAGCGGGCTCCTACGAGCAGTACTTC - TRBV5-5 14 TRBD2 TRBJ2-7
CASSQDRTAGETQYF TGCGCCAGCAGCCAAGATAGGACAGCGGGGGAGACCCAGTACTTC - TRBV4-1 15 - TRBJ2-5
CASSLWADSGNTIYF TGTGCCAGCAGCTTATGGGCAGACTCTGGAAACACCATATATTTT - TRBV11-1 15 - TRBJ1-3
CASSSVRSRVSKGQFF TGTGCCAGCAGCTCGGTCCGGAGCAGAGTGTCTAAAGGGCAGTTCTTC - TRBV7-6 16 - TRBJ2-1
CASSVDRQGLNYGYTF TGTGCCAGCAGCGTAGATCGACAGGGCCTAAACTATGGCTACACCTTC - TRBV9 16 TRBD1 TRBJ1-2
CASSFTAGVGNEQFF TGTGCCAGCAGTTTTACGGCGGGAGTGGGCAATGAGCAGTTCTTC - TRBV27 15 TRBD2 TRBJ2-1
CASSQGAGRGTNEKLFF TGTGCCAGCAGCCAAGGTGCAGGGAGGGGAACTAATGAAAAACTGTTTTTT - TRBV3-1/TRBV3-2 17 - TRBJ1-4
CASSLLDRTLYGYTF TGTGCCAGCAGCTTACTCGACAGGACCTTATATGGCTACACCTTC - TRBV7-9 15 - TRBJ1-2
CASSLGASGANVLTF TGTGCCAGCAGTTTAGGAGCCTCTGGGGCCAACGTCCTGACTTTC - TRBV27 15 - TRBJ2-6
CASRLSGTGGSETQYF TGTGCCAGCAGACTCTCCGGGACAGGGGGCAGCGAGACCCAGTACTTC - TRBV7-2 16 TRBD1 TRBJ2-5
CASSAQGTYGYTF TGTGCCAGCAGCGCCCAGGGGACCTATGGCTACACCTTC - TRBV5-6 13 - TRBJ1-2